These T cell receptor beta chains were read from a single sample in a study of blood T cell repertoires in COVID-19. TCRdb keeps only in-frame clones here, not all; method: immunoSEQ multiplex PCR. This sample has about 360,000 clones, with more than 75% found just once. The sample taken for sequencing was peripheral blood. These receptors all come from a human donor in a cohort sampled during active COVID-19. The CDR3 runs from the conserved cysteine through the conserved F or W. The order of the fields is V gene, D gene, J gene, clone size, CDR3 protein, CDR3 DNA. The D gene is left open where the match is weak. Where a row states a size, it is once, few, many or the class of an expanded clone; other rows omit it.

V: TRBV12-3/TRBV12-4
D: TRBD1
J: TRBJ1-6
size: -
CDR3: CASSLGQTLHF
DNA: TGTGCCAGCAGCCTGGGACAGACCCTCCACTTT

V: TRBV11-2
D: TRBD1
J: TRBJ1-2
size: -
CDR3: CASSSIRTGTTRGYTF
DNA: TGTGCCAGCAGCTCCATCAGGACAGGGACGACTAGGGGCTACACCTTC

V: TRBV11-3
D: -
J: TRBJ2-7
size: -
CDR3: CASSLVSGREQYF
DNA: TGTGCCAGCAGCTTAGTCTCAGGGCGCGAGCAGTACTTC

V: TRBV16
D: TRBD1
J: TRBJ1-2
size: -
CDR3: CASSPTTGGALSGYTF
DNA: TGTGCCAGCAGCCCGACGACAGGGGGCGCCTTAAGTGGCTACACCTTC

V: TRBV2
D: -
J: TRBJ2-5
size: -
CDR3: CASRAQVNQETQYF
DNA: TGTGCCAGCAGGGCACAGGTGAACCAAGAGACCCAGTACTTC

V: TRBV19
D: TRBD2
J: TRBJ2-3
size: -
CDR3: CASRGEGRPSTDTQYF
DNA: TGTGCCAGTAGGGGGGAGGGACGGCCCAGCACAGATACGCAGTATTTT

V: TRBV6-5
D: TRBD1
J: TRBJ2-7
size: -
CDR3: CASSRGQVDGEQYF
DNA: TGTGCCAGCAGCAGGGGACAGGTTGACGGCGAGCAGTACTTC

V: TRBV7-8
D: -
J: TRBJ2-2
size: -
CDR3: CASSPGHTRAGELFF
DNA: TGTGCCAGCAGCCCGGGACACACACGGGCCGGGGAGCTGTTTTTT

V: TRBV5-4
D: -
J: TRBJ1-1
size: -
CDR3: CASSLGDRDTEAFF
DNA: TGTGCCAGCAGCTTGGGAGACAGAGACACTGAAGCTTTCTTT

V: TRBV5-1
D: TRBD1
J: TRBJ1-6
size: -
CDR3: CASSLGQGDSPLHF
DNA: TGCGCCAGCAGCTTGGGACAGGGGGATTCACCCCTCCACTTT

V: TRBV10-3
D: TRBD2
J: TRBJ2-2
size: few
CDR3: CAISVYSGTGELFF
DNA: TGTGCCATCAGTGTTTATAGCGGGACCGGGGAGCTGTTTTTT

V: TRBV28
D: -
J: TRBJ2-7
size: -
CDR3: CATLPQPARGEQYF
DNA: TGTGCCACCTTGCCTCAGCCAGCCAGGGGCGAGCAGTACTTC

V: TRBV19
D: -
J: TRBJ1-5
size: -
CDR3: CASSIDAGRQAQHF
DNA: TGTGCCAGTAGTATAGACGCAGGGCGTCAGGCCCAGCATTTT

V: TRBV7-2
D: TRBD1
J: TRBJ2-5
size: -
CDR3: CASSFDREETQYF
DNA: TGTGCCAGCAGCTTCGACAGGGAAGAGACCCAGTACTTC

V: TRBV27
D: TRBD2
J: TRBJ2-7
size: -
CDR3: CASSPLYQREGRYEQYF
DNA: TGTGCCAGCAGTCCTCTATATCAGCGGGAGGGACGCTACGAGCAGTACTTC

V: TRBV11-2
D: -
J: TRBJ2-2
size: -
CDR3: CASSLTGVGTGELFF
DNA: TGTGCCAGCAGCTTAACGGGAGTTGGCACCGGGGAGCTGTTTTTT

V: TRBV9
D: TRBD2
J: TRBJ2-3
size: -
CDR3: CASSVSGGQSGLAGYYVGTDTQYF
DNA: TGTGCCAGCAGCGTAAGTGGGGGACAATCGGGACTAGCGGGCTACTACGTCGGCACAGATACGCAGTATTTT

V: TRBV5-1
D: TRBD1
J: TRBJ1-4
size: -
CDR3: CASSSTGQGANEKLFF
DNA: TGCGCCAGCAGCTCCACCGGACAGGGGGCTAATGAAAAACTGTTTTTT

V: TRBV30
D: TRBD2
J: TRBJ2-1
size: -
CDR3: CAWSGLASHYNQFF
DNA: TGTGCCTGGAGTGGACTAGCGTCTCATTACAATCAGTTCTTC

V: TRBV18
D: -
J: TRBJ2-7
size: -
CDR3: CASSPPGTSYEQYF
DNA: TGTGCCAGCTCACCACCCGGGACAAGCTACGAGCAGTACTTC

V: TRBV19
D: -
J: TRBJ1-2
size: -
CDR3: CASSILLSGRAGYTF
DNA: TGTGCCAGTAGTATTCTCCTCTCTGGGCGAGCTGGCTACACCTTC

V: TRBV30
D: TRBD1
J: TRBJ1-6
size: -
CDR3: CAWSLIGTGDSPLHF
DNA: TGTGCCTGGAGTCTGATTGGGACAGGGGATTCACCCCTCCACTTT

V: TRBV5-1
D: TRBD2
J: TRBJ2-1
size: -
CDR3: CASSLGGLNNEQFF
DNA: TGCGCCAGCAGCTTGGGGGGACTAAACAATGAGCAGTTCTTC

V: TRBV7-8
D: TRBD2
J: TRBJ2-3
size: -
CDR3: CASSSTSGRGTDTQYF
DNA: TGTGCCAGCAGCTCGACTAGCGGGAGGGGCACAGATACGCAGTATTTT

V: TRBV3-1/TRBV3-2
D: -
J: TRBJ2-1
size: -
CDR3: CASSPHRGGNVRSEQFF
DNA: TGTGCCAGCAGCCCTCACAGGGGGGGAAATGTACGGAGTGAGCAGTTCTTC

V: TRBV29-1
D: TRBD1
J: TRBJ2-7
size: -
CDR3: CSVVRRGLKPYEQYF
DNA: TGCAGCGTTGTCCGCAGGGGGCTTAAGCCCTACGAGCAGTACTTC

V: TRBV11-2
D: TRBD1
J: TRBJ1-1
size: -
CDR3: CASSYVETGTTEAFF
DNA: TGTGCCAGCAGCTACGTAGAGACAGGGACCACTGAAGCTTTCTTT

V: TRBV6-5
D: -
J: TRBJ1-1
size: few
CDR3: CASRPNMNTEAFF
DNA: TGTGCCAGCAGGCCAAACATGAACACTGAAGCTTTCTTT